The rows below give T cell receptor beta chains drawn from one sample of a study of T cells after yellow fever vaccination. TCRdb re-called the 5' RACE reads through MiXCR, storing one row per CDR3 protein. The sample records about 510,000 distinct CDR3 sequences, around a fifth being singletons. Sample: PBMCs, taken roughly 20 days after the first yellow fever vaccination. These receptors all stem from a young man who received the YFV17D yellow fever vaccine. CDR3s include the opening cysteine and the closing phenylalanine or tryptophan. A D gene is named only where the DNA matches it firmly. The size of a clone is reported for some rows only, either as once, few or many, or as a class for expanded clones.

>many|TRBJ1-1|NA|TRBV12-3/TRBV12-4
CASSLMGDTEAFF
TGTGCCAGCAGTTTAATGGGGGACACTGAAGCTTTCTTT
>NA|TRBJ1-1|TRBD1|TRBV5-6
CASSLGGQAPQAFF
TGTGCCAGCAGCTTGGGTGGACAGGCTCCTCAAGCTTTCTTT
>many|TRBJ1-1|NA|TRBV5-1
CASSSEVQTTNTEAFF
TGCGCCAGCAGCTCCGAAGTACAGACCACGAACACTGAAGCTTTCTTT
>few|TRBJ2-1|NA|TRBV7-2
CASSIRGLSYNEQFF
TGTGCCAGCAGCATCAGGGGCTTATCCTACAATGAGCAGTTCTTC
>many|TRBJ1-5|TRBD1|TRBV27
CASRVGQISNQPQHF
TGTGCCAGCAGAGTGGGACAGATTAGCAATCAGCCCCAGCATTTT
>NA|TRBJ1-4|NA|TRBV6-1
CASSRFPFRVNEKLFF
TGTGCCAGCAGCCGCTTCCCCTTCCGGGTTAATGAAAAACTGTTTTTT
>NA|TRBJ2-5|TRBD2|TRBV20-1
CSARDGGTTEETQYF
TGCAGTGCTAGAGATGGCGGGACTACGGAAGAGACCCAGTACTTC
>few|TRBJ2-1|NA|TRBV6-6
CASSPTPSDEQFF
TGTGCCAGCAGCCCCACCCCTAGCGATGAGCAGTTCTTC
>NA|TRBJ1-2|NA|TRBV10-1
CASSDTGTYGYTF
TGCGCCAGCAGTGACACCGGGACTTATGGCTACACCTTC
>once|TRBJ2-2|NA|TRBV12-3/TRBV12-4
CASTPSTLTGELFF
TGTGCCAGCACCCCCAGCACCCTCACCGGGGAGCTGTTTTTT
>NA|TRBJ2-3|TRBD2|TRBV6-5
CASSYSRDYSTDTQYF
TGTGCCAGCAGTTACTCCCGGGACTACTCCACAGATACGCAGTATTTT
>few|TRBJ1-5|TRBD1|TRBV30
CAWSTGGEGNQPQHF
TGTGCCTGGAGCACAGGGGGCGAGGGCAATCAGCCCCAGCATTTT
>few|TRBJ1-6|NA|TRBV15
CATASEGTRSSPLHF
TGTGCCACCGCCAGTGAGGGGACAAGGAGTTCACCCCTCCACTTT
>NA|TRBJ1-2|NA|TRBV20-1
CSARAANYGYTF
TGCAGTGCTAGAGCCGCTAACTATGGCTACACCTTC
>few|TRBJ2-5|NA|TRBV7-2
CASSLEVGGDQYF
TGTGCCAGCAGCTTAGAGGTTGGGGGCGACCAGTACTTC
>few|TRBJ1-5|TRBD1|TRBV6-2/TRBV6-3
CASSYQGANQPQHF
TGTGCCAGCAGTTACCAGGGGGCGAATCAGCCCCAGCATTTT
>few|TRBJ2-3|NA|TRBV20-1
CSARLIGDTQYF
TGCAGTGCTAGACTAATTGGAGATACGCAGTATTTT
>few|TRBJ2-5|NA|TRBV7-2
CASSFQQGLETQYF
TGTGCCAGCAGCTTTCAGCAGGGGTTGGAGACCCAGTACTTC
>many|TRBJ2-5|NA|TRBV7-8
CASSTPGTQYF
TGTGCCAGCAGCACCCCGGGTACCCAGTACTTC
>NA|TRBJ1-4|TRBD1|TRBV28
CASSFTGTANEKLFF
TGTGCCAGCTCATTCACCGGGACAGCTAATGAAAAACTGTTTTTT
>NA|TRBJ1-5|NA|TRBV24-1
CATSAHGRNQPQHF
TGTGCCACCAGTGCCCATGGGCGGAATCAGCCCCAGCATTTT
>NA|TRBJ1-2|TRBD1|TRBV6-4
CASSETGQGAFDYGYTF
TGTGCCAGCAGTGAGACGGGACAGGGGGCGTTCGACTATGGCTACACCTTC
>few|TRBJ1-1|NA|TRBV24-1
CATSGGTEAFF
TGTGCCACCAGTGGTGGGACTGAAGCTTTCTTT
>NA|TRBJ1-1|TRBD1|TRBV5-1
CASSFQDRGLTEAFF
TGCGCCAGCAGCTTTCAAGACAGGGGGCTCACTGAAGCTTTCTTT
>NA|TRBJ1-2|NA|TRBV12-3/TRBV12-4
CASSAGQLYLSGYTF
TGTGCCAGCAGCGCCGGACAGCTCTATCTATCTGGCTACACCTTC
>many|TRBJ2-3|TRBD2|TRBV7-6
CASSLGASGAYTDTQYF
TGTGCCAGCAGCTTAGGGGCTAGCGGGGCGTACACAGATACGCAGTATTTT
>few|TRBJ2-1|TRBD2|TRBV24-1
CATSDARGAPTNEQFF
TGTGCCACCAGTGACGCGCGGGGGGCACCTACCAATGAGCAGTTCTTC
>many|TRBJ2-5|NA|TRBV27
CASSPSSRGRETQYF
TGTGCCAGCAGTCCCAGCTCCAGGGGTAGGGAGACCCAGTACTTC
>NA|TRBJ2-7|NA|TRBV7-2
CASSLSVWSYEQYF
TGTGCCAGCAGCTTGAGTGTTTGGTCCTACGAGCAGTACTTC
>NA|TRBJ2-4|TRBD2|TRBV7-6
CASSPRRGVAKNIQYF
TGTGCCAGCAGCCCACGGCGGGGGGTAGCCAAAAACATTCAGTACTTC
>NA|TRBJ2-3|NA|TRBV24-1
CATSDSDGGTDTQYF
TGTGCCACCAGTGATTCCGACGGGGGCACAGATACGCAGTATTTT
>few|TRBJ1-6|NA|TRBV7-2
CASSLGGGLGSPLHF
TGTGCCAGCAGCTTAGGAGGGGGGCTAGGCTCACCCCTCCACTTT
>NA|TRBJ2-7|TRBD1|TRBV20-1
CSASHRGLYEQYF
TGCAGTGCTAGTCACAGGGGGCTCTACGAGCAGTACTTC
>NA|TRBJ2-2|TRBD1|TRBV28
CASSSNFRDRGNTGELFF
TGTGCCAGCAGTTCGAACTTCCGGGACAGGGGGAACACCGGGGAGCTGTTTTTT
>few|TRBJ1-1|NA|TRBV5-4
CASSPRGGSVTEAFF
TGTGCCAGCAGCCCTCGAGGGGGTTCGGTCACTGAAGCTTTCTTT
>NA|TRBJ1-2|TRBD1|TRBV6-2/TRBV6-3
CASSLVGQHYGYTF
TGTGCCAGCAGTTTAGTGGGACAGCACTATGGCTACACCTTC
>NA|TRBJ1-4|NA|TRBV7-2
CASSFQGSNEKLFF
TGTGCCAGCAGCTTCCAGGGGAGTAATGAAAAACTGTTTTTT
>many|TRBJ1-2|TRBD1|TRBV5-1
CASSLGQGHGGYTF
TGCGCCAGCAGCTTGGGACAGGGGCACGGTGGCTACACCTTC
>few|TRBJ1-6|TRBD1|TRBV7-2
CASRGTGTGSSPLHF
TGTGCCAGCAGGGGTACCGGGACAGGGAGTTCACCCCTCCACTTT
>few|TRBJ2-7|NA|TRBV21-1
CASGTGVRYF
TGTGCCAGCGGGACAGGGGTGAGGTACTTC
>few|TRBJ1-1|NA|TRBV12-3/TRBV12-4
CASSLGHQMNTEAFF
TGTGCCAGCAGTTTAGGACACCAGATGAACACTGAAGCTTTCTTT
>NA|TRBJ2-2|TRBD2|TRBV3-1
CASSPRDYAGELFF
TGTGCCAGCAGCCCCCGGGACTATGCCGGGGAGCTGTTTTTT
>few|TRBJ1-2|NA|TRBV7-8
CASSHPGLHGYTF
TGTGCCAGCAGCCATCCTGGGCTACATGGCTACACCTTC
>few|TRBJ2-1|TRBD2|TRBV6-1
CASSPRTSGGPSYNEQFF
TGTGCCAGCAGTCCCCGGACTAGCGGGGGCCCCTCCTACAATGAGCAGTTCTTC
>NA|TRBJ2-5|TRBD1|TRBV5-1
CASSGNRGGETQYF
TGCGCCAGCAGCGGAAACAGGGGCGGGGAGACCCAGTACTTC
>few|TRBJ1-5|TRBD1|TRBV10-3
CAISEGGTANNQPQHF
TGTGCCATCAGTGAGGGGGGGACAGCAAACAATCAGCCCCAGCATTTT
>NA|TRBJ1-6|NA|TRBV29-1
CSVGWGKGNSPLHF
TGCAGCGTTGGTTGGGGGAAAGGGAATTCACCCCTCCACTTT
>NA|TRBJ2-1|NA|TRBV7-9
CASSLFLEPNNEQFF
TGTGCCAGCAGCTTATTCCTAGAACCGAACAATGAGCAGTTCTTC
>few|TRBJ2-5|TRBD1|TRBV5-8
CASSSGGLRGETQYF
TGTGCCAGCAGCTCAGGGGGTCTTAGGGGTGAGACCCAGTACTTC
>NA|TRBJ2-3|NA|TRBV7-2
CASSQGLVSTDTQYF
TGTGCCAGCAGCCAGGGGCTTGTAAGCACAGATACGCAGTATTTT
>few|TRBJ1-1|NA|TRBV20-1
CSARDLDRAAFF
TGCAGTGCTAGAGATCTGGACCGCGCGGCTTTCTTT
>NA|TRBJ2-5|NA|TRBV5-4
CASSLGQDQETQYF
TGTGCCAGCAGCTTGGGACAGGACCAAGAGACCCAGTACTTC
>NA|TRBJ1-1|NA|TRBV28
CASIPSRRQENTEAFF
TGTGCCAGCATCCCAAGCCGACGACAAGAGAACACTGAAGCTTTCTTT
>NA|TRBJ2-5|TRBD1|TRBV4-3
CASSQDWDSSLGTQYF
TGCGCCAGCAGCCAAGATTGGGACAGCTCCTTAGGTACCCAGTACTTC